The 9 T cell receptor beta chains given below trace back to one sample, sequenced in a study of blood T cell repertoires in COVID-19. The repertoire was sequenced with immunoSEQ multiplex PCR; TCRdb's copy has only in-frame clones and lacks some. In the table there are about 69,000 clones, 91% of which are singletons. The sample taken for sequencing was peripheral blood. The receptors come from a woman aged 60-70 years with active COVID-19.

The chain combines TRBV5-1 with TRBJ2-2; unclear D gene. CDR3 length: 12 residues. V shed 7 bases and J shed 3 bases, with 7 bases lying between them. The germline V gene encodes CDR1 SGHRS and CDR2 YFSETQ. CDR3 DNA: TGCGCCAGCGGTACAGACACCGGGGAGCTGTTTTTT. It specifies CASGTDTGELFF.

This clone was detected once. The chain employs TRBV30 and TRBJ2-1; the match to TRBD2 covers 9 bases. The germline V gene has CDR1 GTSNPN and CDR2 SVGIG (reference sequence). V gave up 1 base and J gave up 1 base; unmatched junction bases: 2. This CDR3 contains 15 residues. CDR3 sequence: CAWSGGRGSYNEQFF. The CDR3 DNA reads TGTGCCTGGAGTGGCGGGAGGGGATCCTACAATGAGCAGTTCTTC.

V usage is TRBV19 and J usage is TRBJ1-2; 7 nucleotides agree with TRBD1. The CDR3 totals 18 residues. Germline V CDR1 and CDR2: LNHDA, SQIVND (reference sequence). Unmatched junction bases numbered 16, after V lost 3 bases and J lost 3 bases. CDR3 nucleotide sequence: TGTGCCAGTAGTATTTGGCTTTACAGGGGACGGGGTGACTATGGCTACACCTTC. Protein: CASSIWLYRGRGDYGYTF.

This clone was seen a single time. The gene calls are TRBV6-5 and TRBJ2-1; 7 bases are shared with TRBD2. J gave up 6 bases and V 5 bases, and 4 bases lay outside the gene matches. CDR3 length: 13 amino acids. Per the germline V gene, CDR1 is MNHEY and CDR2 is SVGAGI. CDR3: CASSPPSGNEQFF. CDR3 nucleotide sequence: TGTGCCAGCAGTCCACCTAGCGGCAATGAGCAGTTCTTC.

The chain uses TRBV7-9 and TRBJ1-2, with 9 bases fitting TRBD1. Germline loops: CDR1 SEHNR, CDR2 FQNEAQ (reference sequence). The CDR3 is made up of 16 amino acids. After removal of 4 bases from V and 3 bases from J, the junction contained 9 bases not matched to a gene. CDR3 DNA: TGTGCCAGCAGCTCCGTAAACAGGGGGCCTGACTATGGCTACACCTTC. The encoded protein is CASSSVNRGPDYGYTF.

In DNA, the CDR3 is TGTGCCAGTAGTCTCTCGGGAGGGCAACGGTCCTACGAGCAGTACTTC. Amino acid sequence: CASSLSGGQRSYEQYF. This chain uses TRBV19 with TRBJ2-7; 8 nucleotides line up with TRBD2. Germline values: CDR1 LNHDA, CDR2 SQIVND (reference sequence). The CDR3 length is 16 residues. The J segment lost 1 base and the V segment lost 5 bases, leaving 10 bases of the junction unmatched.

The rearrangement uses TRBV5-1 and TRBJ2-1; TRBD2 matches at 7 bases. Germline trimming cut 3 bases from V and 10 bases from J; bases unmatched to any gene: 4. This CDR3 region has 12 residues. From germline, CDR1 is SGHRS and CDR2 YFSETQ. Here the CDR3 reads CASSWGGLEQFF. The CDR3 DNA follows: TGCGCCAGCAGCTGGGGGGGACTAGAGCAGTTCTTC.

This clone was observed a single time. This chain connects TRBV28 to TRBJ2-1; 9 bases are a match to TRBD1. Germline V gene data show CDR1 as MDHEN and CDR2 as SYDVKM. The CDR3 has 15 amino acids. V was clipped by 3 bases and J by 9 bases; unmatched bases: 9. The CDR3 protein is CASSFRDRVSVEQFF. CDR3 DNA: TGTGCCAGCAGTTTTCGGGACAGGGTTTCGGTTGAGCAGTTCTTC.

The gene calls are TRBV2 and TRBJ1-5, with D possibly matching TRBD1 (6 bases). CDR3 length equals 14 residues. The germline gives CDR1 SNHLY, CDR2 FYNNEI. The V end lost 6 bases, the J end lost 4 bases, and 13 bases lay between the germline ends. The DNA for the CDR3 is TGTGCCAGCAGCGCCACAGGGTTTAATCAGCCCCAGCATTTT. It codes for CASSATGFNQPQHF.